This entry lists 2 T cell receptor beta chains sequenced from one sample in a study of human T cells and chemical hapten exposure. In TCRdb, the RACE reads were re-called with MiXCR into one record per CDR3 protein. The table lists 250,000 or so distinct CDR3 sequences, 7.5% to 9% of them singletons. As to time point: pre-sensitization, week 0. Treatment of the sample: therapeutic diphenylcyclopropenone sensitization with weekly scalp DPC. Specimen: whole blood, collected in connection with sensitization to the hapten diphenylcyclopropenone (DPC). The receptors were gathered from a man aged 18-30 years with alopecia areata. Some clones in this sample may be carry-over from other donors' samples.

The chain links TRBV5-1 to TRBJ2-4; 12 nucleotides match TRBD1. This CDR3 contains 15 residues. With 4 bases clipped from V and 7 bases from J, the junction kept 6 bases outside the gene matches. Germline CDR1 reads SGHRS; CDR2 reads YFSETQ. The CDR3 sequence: CASSPPGQGANIQYF. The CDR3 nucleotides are TGCGCCAGCAGCCCCCCGGGACAGGGGGCGAACATTCAGTACTTC.

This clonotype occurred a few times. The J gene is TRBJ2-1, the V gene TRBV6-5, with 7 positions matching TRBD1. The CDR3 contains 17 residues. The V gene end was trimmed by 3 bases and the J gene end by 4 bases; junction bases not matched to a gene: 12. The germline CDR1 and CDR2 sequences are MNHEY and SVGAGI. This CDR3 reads CASSYFPQGDRYNEQFF. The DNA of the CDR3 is TGTGCCAGCAGTTATTTCCCGCAGGGGGATCGGTACAATGAGCAGTTCTTC.